This entry features one T cell receptor (beta chain) sequence. Germline assignment: CDR1 KGHDR and CDR2 SFDVKD. Trimming removed 3 bases at V and 1 base at J, with 13 bases between. The CDR3 totals 16 residues. TCRdb keeps only in-frame clones here, not all; method: immunoSEQ multiplex PCR. The data show approximately 170,000 clones, approximately 75% seen once. This sample is part of a study of blood T cell repertoires in COVID-19. Study context: In each case, the material was cDNA or gDNA derived from T cells, B-cell-depleted T cells, or PBMCs.

This TCR was recovered from a human donor in a cohort sampled during active COVID-19. The V gene is TRBV24-1, the J gene TRBJ2-3; D perhaps matches TRBD1 (5 bases). What was sequenced was peripheral blood. The CDR3 protein is CATSDQLGRRTDTQYF. Written as DNA, the CDR3 is TGTGCCACCAGTGATCAACTGGGGCGGCGCACAGATACGCAGTATTTT.